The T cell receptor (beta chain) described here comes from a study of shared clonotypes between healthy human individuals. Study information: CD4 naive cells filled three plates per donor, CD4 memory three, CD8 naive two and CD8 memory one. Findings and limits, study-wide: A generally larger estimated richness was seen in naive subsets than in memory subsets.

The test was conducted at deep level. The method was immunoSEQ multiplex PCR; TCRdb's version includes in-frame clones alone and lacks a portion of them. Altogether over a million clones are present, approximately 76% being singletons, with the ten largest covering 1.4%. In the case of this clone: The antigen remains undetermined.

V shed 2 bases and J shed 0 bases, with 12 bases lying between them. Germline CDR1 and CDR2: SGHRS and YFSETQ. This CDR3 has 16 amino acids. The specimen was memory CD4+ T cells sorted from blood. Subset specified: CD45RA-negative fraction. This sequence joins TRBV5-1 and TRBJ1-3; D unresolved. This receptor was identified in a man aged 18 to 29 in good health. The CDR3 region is CASSLGRTHSGNTIYF. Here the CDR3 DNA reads TGCGCCAGCAGCTTAGGTCGGACGCACTCTGGAAACACCATATATTTT.